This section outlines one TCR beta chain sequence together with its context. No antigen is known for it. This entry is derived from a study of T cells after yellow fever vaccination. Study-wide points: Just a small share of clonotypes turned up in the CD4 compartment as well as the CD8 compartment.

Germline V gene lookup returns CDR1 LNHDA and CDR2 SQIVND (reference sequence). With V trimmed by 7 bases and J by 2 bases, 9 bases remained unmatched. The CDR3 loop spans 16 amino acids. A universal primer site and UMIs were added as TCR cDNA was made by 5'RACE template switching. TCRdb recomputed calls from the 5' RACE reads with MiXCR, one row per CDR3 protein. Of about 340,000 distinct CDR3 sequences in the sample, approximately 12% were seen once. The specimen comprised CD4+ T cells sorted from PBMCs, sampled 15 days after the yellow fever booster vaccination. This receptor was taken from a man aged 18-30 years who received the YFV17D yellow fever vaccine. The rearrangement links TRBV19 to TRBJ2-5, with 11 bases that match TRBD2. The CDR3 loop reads CASTNAGTSGQETQYF. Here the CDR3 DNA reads TGTGCCAGTACCAATGCCGGGACTAGCGGTCAAGAGACCCAGTACTTC.